A selection of T cell receptor beta chains follows, all from one sample in a study of blood T cells in healthy people across ages. In TCRdb, the 5' RACE reads were re-called with MiXCR into one record per CDR3 protein. The sample holds about a million distinct CDR3 sequences; 30% to 40% are singletons and the top ten take 10% to 15%. Sequencing was performed on blood. These receptors all come from a man aged 18-30 years in good health. Each CDR3 is given with its conserved first and last residue. D genes are given only for firm matches. Expanded clones are given a class, and other clones once, few, many or no size at all.

V gene,clone size,D gene,J gene,CDR3 protein,CDR3 DNA
TRBV20-1,NA,NA,TRBJ1-5,CSALQGWSQPQHF,TGCAGTGCTCTACAGGGCTGGAGCCAGCCCCAGCATTTT
TRBV5-1,few,NA,TRBJ2-2,CASMQDQNTGELFF,TGCGCCAGCATGCAGGACCAGAACACCGGGGAGCTGTTTTTT
TRBV7-9,NA,TRBD1,TRBJ1-1,CASRTPDRASGAFF,TGTGCCAGCAGAACCCCCGACAGGGCCTCCGGGGCTTTCTTT
TRBV28,few,NA,TRBJ1-5,CASSVAEIGQPQHF,TGTGCCAGCAGTGTGGCAGAGATTGGGCAGCCCCAGCATTTT
TRBV20-1,few,NA,TRBJ2-6,CSAGSPGANVLTF,TGCAGTGCTGGGTCTCCTGGGGCCAACGTCCTGACTTTC
TRBV7-6,NA,TRBD1,TRBJ2-1,CASSLGGQGAWGEQFF,TGTGCCAGCAGCTTAGGAGGACAGGGGGCTTGGGGTGAGCAGTTCTTC
TRBV7-2,NA,NA,TRBJ2-3,CASSFLVGPPDTQYF,TGTGCCAGCAGCTTTTTGGTGGGGCCCCCAGATACGCAGTATTTT
TRBV30,NA,TRBD1,TRBJ1-1,CAWSAQGASEAFF,TGTGCCTGGAGTGCCCAGGGGGCGAGTGAAGCTTTCTTT
TRBV4-2,NA,TRBD2,TRBJ2-5,CASSQENGGGIQETQYF,TGTGCCAGCAGCCAAGAAAATGGGGGAGGGATACAAGAGACCCAGTACTTC
TRBV20-1,few,TRBD2,TRBJ2-3,CSAKAGAGEDTQYF,TGCAGTGCGAAAGCGGGGGCTGGGGAAGATACGCAGTATTTT
TRBV20-1,NA,NA,TRBJ1-4,CSAGDPGQGNEKLFF,TGCAGTGCTGGAGACCCGGGACAAGGGAATGAAAAACTGTTTTTT
TRBV10-3,few,TRBD1,TRBJ2-7,CAISEGQVYNEQYF,TGTGCCATCAGTGAAGGACAGGTATACAATGAGCAGTACTTC
TRBV5-1,few,NA,TRBJ2-1,CASSSTSSNEQFF,TGCGCCAGCAGCTCGACTAGTTCCAATGAGCAGTTCTTC
TRBV10-3,many,NA,TRBJ2-5,CAIAVEQETQYF,TGTGCCATTGCGGTTGAACAAGAGACCCAGTACTTC
TRBV29-1,NA,TRBD2,TRBJ2-3,CSVELVRGGRIPDTQYF,TGCAGCGTTGAACTCGTCCGGGGGGGGCGAATCCCAGATACGCAGTATTTT
TRBV9,NA,TRBD1,TRBJ2-3,CASSPEQGSVTDTQYF,TGTGCCAGCAGCCCCGAACAGGGGTCCGTAACAGATACGCAGTATTTT
TRBV4-1,NA,TRBD1,TRBJ2-5,CASRKRQGVLEETQYF,TGCGCCAGCAGAAAGCGACAGGGGGTGTTGGAAGAGACCCAGTACTTC
TRBV27,many,NA,TRBJ2-2,CASSLRGTGELFF,TGTGCCAGCAGTTTACGGGGCACCGGGGAGCTGTTTTTT
TRBV6-2/TRBV6-3,many,NA,TRBJ2-3,CASSPDLAADTQYF,TGTGCCAGCAGTCCGGACCTCGCGGCAGATACGCAGTATTTT
TRBV15,NA,NA,TRBJ2-2,CATSLLYTGELFF,TGTGCCACCAGCCTATTATACACCGGGGAGCTGTTTTTT
TRBV9,NA,TRBD1,TRBJ1-1,CASSTGTGGANTEAFF,TGTGCCAGCAGTACCGGGACAGGGGGAGCGAACACTGAAGCTTTCTTT
TRBV2,few,NA,TRBJ2-1,CASLGLQNEQFF,TGTGCCAGCCTCGGATTACAAAATGAGCAGTTCTTC
TRBV4-1,NA,NA,TRBJ2-1,CASSHRDSQNEQFF,TGCGCCAGCAGCCACCGGGACTCTCAAAATGAGCAGTTCTTC
TRBV20-1,NA,NA,TRBJ2-3,CSARDVQRLSTDTQYF,TGCAGTGCTAGAGATGTCCAGCGATTGAGCACAGATACGCAGTATTTT
TRBV5-6,few,NA,TRBJ1-5,CASSLGGGRQPQHF,TGTGCCAGCAGCTTGGGGGGGGGCCGTCAGCCCCAGCATTTT
TRBV5-1,NA,NA,TRBJ2-2,CASSLSLGANTGELFF,TGCGCCAGCAGCTTGTCACTGGGGGCGAACACCGGGGAGCTGTTTTTT
TRBV6-2/TRBV6-3,NA,NA,TRBJ1-2,CASSYSRNSPPANYGYTF,TGTGCCAGCAGTTACTCACGGAACTCCCCACCAGCTAACTATGGCTACACCTTC
TRBV5-6,few,NA,TRBJ1-1,CASSLSTGYRSDTEAFF,TGTGCCAGCAGCTTGAGCACGGGGTACAGGTCGGACACTGAAGCTTTCTTT
TRBV6-6,NA,NA,TRBJ2-3,CASFRERLEPDTQYF,TGTGCCAGCTTCCGTGAGAGGTTAGAACCAGATACGCAGTATTTT
TRBV4-2,few,TRBD1,TRBJ2-2,CASSQEQGYTGELFF,TGTGCCAGCAGCCAAGAACAGGGGTACACCGGGGAGCTGTTTTTT
TRBV30,NA,NA,TRBJ2-5,CAWSLTLRETQYF,TGTGCCTGGAGTCTCACACTAAGGGAGACCCAGTACTTC
TRBV20-1,NA,TRBD1,TRBJ2-2,CSALSGTENTGELFF,TGCAGTGCTCTCTCCGGGACAGAGAACACCGGGGAGCTGTTTTTT
TRBV7-8,NA,TRBD2,TRBJ2-7,CASSSIGLESAEQYF,TGTGCCAGCAGCTCAATCGGACTAGAGTCGGCTGAGCAGTACTTC
TRBV5-5,few,TRBD1,TRBJ1-5,CASRYRDSHNSNQPQHF,TGTGCCAGCAGATACCGGGACAGTCATAATAGCAATCAGCCCCAGCATTTT
TRBV4-1,NA,NA,TRBJ2-1,CASSQMFRDYNEQFF,TGCGCCAGCAGCCAAATGTTTCGGGACTACAATGAGCAGTTCTTC